The T cell receptor beta chain described here comes from a study of Siglec-9 on CD8 T cells in melanoma (dated by TCRdb to the late 2010s). Looking at the study overall: The study investigated Siglec-9 expression on CD8+ T cells and the role of Siglec-9 in regulating T cells in the melanoma tumor microenvironment.

After removal of 4 bases from V and 0 bases from J, the junction retains 16 bases not matched to a gene. Based on the germline V gene, the CDR1 and CDR2 sequences are SGHRS and YFSETQ. The cysteine opens and the phenylalanine closes a CDR3 of 20 amino acids. Only CDR3 DNA is held: 60 bases, read in frame from base 1. What the work shows at the level of the full study, not this receptor alone: Siglec-9 was reported to mark and regulate an effector memory CD8+ T-cell subset that appeared to accumulate within melanoma tumors.

Of note for this clone: No antigen is known for it. No base quality information exists; no much larger clone differs at one position.

Receptor libraries were prepared by the immunoSEQ multiplex PCR assay. TCRdb mirrors the immuneACCESS table, restricted to in-frame sequences. Some clones are absent from its copies; in checked studies, under half trace to an unresolved V gene, and the reason for the others is unknown. The sample yields about 36,000 clones; around 81% were counted once. The top ten hold around 1.7% of the sample. Input material: Siglec-9- CD8+ T cells sorted from blood. The label giving this sample's cell subset or site can be read as: CD8 T cells lacking Siglec-9. The chain is assembled from TRBV5-1 and TRBJ2-4; 10 nucleotides in the junction match TRBD1. This TCR derives from a human donor in good health. The DNA sequence follows: TGCGCCAGCAGCCCTGTGACAGGGGGCATGCTTTCTCTAGCCAAAAACATTCAGTACTTC. This translates into CASSPVTGGMLSLAKNIQYF. The full variable domain, completed from the reference TRBV5-1 and TRBJ2-4 proteins outside the CDR3, reads KAGVTQTPRYLIKTRGQQVTLSCSPISGHRSVSWYQQTPGQGLQFLFEYFSETQRNKGNFPGRFSGRQFSNSRSEMNVSTLELGDSALYLCASSPVTGGMLSLAKNIQYFGAGTRLSVL.